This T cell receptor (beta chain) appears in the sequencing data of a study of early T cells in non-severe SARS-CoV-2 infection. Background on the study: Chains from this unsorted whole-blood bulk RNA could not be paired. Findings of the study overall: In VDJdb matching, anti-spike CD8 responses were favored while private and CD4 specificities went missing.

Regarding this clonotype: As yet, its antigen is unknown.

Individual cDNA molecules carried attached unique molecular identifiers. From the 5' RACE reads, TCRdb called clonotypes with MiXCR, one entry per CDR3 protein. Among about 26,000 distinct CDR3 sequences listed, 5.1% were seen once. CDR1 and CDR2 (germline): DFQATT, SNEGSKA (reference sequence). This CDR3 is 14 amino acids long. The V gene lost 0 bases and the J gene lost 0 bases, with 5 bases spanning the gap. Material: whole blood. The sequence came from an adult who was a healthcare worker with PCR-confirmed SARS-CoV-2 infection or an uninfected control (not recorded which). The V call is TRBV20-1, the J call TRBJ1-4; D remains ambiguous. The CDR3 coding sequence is TGCAGTGCTAGAGATTTAACAACTAATGAAAAACTGTTTTTT. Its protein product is CSARDLTTNEKLFF.